This record concerns one TCR beta chain sequence. Its antigen is still unknown. The sample is drawn from a study of TIL therapy for anti-PD-1-resistant metastatic lung cancer. Study information: By whole-exome sequencing, median non-synonymous tumor mutation burden was over 1.2 mutations per megabase.

Time point reported: pre-treatment sample, taken before nivolumab and TIL therapy. Most excised metastases sampled were pleural nodules or supraclavicular lymph nodes. Study results and limitations: TIL cultures after expansion showed higher clonality and lower diversity than baseline tumor (median 6% vs 31%).

Germline CDR1 reads MNHNY; CDR2 reads SVGAGI (reference sequence). The CDR3 sequence is 14 residues long. Trimming left V 6 bases short and J 5 bases short, with 14 bases between. Sequencing used immunoSEQ v3. Clones were sequenced by immunoSEQ multiplex PCR, and TCRdb holds only the in-frame ones, with some missing. The sample consists of over 20,000 clones, over 60% of them appearing once. The clonotype comes from a person between 25 and 79 years old with non-small cell lung cancer. The rearrangement uses TRBV6-6 and TRBJ1-3; D gene unclear. The sample consisted of tumor tissue, taken at baseline. The CDR3 loop is CASRDPTARNTIYF. The DNA for the CDR3 is TGTGCCAGCAGGGACCCAACGGCGCGAAACACCATATATTTT.